This entry lists 23 T cell receptor beta chains sequenced from one sample in a study of post-analysis software for immune sequencing data. General study findings and limits: Roughly five TRBV segments, including TRBV5-6, TRBV5-1 and TRBV20-1, were more frequent in patients than controls.

Their recognized antigens are unknown. Tagging with unique molecular identifiers was a feature of the TCR beta cDNA libraries. In TCRdb, the PCR reads were re-called with MiXCR into one record per CDR3 protein. The data contain about 260,000 distinct CDR3 sequences, around 34% of them seen just once; the ten biggest clones take up roughly 4.8%. The sequenced sample consisted of blood. The receptors were sampled from a girl between 5 and 17 years old with multiple sclerosis.

There are many counts of this clonotype. This sequence joins TRBV7-2 and TRBJ2-3, with TRBD2 identical over 10 bases. CDR1 is SGHTA, CDR2 FQGNSA, per germline. Trimming removed 1 base from V and 1 base from J; junction bases left unmatched: 5. This CDR3 is built from 17 residues. DNA for the CDR3: TGTGCCAGCAGCTTAGGTCTAGCGGGAGTTGGCACAGATACGCAGTATTTT. Translating it yields CASSLGLAGVGTDTQYF. Full variable domain (rest looked up from reference TRBV7-2 and TRBJ2-3): GAGVSQSPSNKVTEKGKDVELRCDPISGHTALYWYRQSLGQGLEFLIYFQGNSAPDKSGLPSDRFSAERTGGSVSTLTIQRTQQEDSAVYLCASSLGLAGVGTDTQYFGPGTRLTVL.

This clonotype was counted ten times or more. The genes are TRBV5-6 and TRBJ2-3, with 10 bases fitting TRBD2. CDR3 size: 16 residues. V lost 0 bases, J lost 2 bases, and 3 bases stayed unmatched. Germline assignment: CDR1 SGHDT and CDR2 YYEEEE. For the CDR3, the DNA is TGTGCCAGCAGCTTGGAGCGGGAGGGATTCACAGATACGCAGTATTTT. Translated, it gives CASSLEREGFTDTQYF.

Only one count was recorded for this clonotype. This clone may be a read error of a much larger clone one base away. This chain joins TRBV28 and TRBJ2-1; 15 nucleotides agree with TRBD2. The end of the DNA is better explained by TRBJ2-7, so the J call may be wrong. The V gene's germline CDR1 is MDHEN and CDR2 SYDVKM. The CDR3 is 18 residues long. CDR3 bases: TGTGCCAGCCGTAGGGGACTAGCGGGGGGAGGATCCTACAATGAGCAGTACTTC. Its protein is CASRRGLAGGGSYNEQYF.

This clonotype was recorded many times. In DNA form, the CDR3 reads TGCGCCAGCAGCCGCGCCGGGAGCCTCTACAATGAGCAGTTCTTC. This sequence encodes CASSRAGSLYNEQFF. The chain couples TRBV4-1 to TRBJ2-1, with a tentative D call TRBD2 (6 bases). The CDR3 loop spans 15 amino acids. The V and J ends lost 4 bases and 3 bases respectively, with 13 bases between them. Per the germline V gene, CDR1 is MGHRA and CDR2 is YSYEKL.

The table lists this clonotype with many counts. This chain joins TRBV7-2 and TRBJ2-1, with 11 positions matching TRBD2. V dropped 5 bases and J dropped 15; count of bases not matched to a gene: 6. CDR3 length: 12 residues. The germline CDR1 and CDR2 sequences are SGHTA and FQGNSA. CDR3 residues: CASSPSSGGRFF. The CDR3 DNA follows: TGTGCCAGCAGCCCATCTAGCGGGGGGCGGTTCTTC.

J is TRBJ2-7 and V is TRBV5-1; 7 bases are shared with TRBD2. After removal of 4 bases from V and 0 bases from J, the junction contained 7 bases not matched to a gene. Germline CDR1 and CDR2: SGHRS and YFSETQ. The CDR3 consists of 15 residues. This CDR3 is CASSPPRGSSYEQYF. The CDR3 DNA is TGCGCCAGCAGCCCCCCGCGGGGGAGCTCCTACGAGCAGTACTTC.

This clonotype was recorded a few times. This chain links TRBV30 with TRBJ1-5; TRBD1 matches at 7 bases. The CDR3 is 16 amino acids. The germline V gene encodes CDR1 GTSNPN and CDR2 SVGIG (reference sequence). With 2 bases clipped from V and 4 bases from J, the junction kept 11 bases outside the gene matches. The CDR3 DNA follows: TGTGCCTGGAGTCAACCAAGGGACAGTACTAATCAGCCCCAGCATTTT. Translating gives CAWSQPRDSTNQPQHF.

The V gene is TRBV18, the J gene TRBJ1-1, with 8 bases that match TRBD1. CDR1 and CDR2 (germline): KGHSH, LQKENI. The CDR3 runs to 17 residues. With V trimmed by 3 bases and J by 2 bases, 11 bases remained unmatched. The CDR3 DNA follows: TGTGCCAGCTCACCCCGCCAGGGGGCAATTGAAAACACTGAAGCTTTCTTT. As protein: CASSPRQGAIENTEAFF. Based on the CDR3 plus reference TRBV18 and TRBJ1-1, the full variable domain is NAGVMQNPRHLVRRRGQEARLRCSPMKGHSHVYWYRQLPEEGLKFMVYLQKENIIDESGMPKERFSAEFPKEGPSILRIQQVVRGDSAAYFCASSPRQGAIENTEAFFGQGTRLTVV.

This clonotype was seen repeatedly, ten times or more. The V call is TRBV7-8, the J call TRBJ1-1, with D possibly matching TRBD1 (5 bases). The germline V and J ends were trimmed by 3 bases and 9 bases, with 14 bases remaining between them. The CDR3 covers 13 residues. In germline, CDR1 is SGHVS, CDR2 FQNEAQ. As DNA, the CDR3 is TGTGCCAGCAGCTTCCGACAGCCGGAACAAGCTTTCTTT. Its protein product is CASSFRQPEQAFF.

The V and J genes are TRBV5-1 and TRBJ1-2, with TRBD1 matching over 9 bases. After removal of 4 bases from V and 10 bases from J, the junction contained 14 bases not matched to a gene. CDR1 and CDR2 (germline): SGHRS, YFSETQ. The CDR3 totals 15 residues. The CDR3 sequence is CASSLDRGPLDDYTF. The CDR3 DNA is TGCGCCAGCAGCCTGGACAGGGGACCGCTGGATGACTACACCTTC.

With regard to this clonotype: Possible read error: a much larger clone is one base away. V is TRBV10-2 and J is TRBJ2-5, with 10 bases aligning to TRBD2. Matching the DNA end better, TRBJ2-7 makes the J call doubtful. Germline CDR1 reads WSHSY; CDR2 reads SAAADI. The CDR3 runs to 15 residues. In nucleotides, the CDR3 is TGCGCCGGCCAAAAAACTAGCGGGATCTCCTACGAGCAGTACTTC. Translated, it gives CAGQKTSGISYEQYF.

The table lists this clonotype with many counts. The gene calls are TRBV4-1 and TRBJ1-4, with 7 bases aligning to TRBD1. Per the germline V gene, CDR1 is MGHRA and CDR2 is YSYEKL. V shed 8 bases and J 8 bases; nucleotides not matched to a gene: 8. The CDR3 is made up of 13 amino acids. The CDR3 DNA is TGCGCCAGCGAACAGGGGTTCGGAGAAAAACTGTTTTTT. It specifies CASEQGFGEKLFF.

Turning to this clonotype: Being one base from a much bigger clone, this may be a read error. The rearrangement joins TRBV5-5 to TRBJ2-5; TRBD1 might be the D (5 bases). CDR1 and CDR2 (germline): SGHKS, YYEKEE (reference sequence). The CDR3 consists of 15 residues. Trimming cost V 4 bases and J 11 bases, with 24 bases left between them. The CDR3 DNA sequence: TGTGCCAGCAGCCCCAGGGAAAGGGCCTACAATGAGCAGTACTTC. Amino acid sequence: CASSPRERAYNEQYF.

The CDR3 loop is CASSPRGGGSNEQFF. The CDR3 DNA reads TGTGCCAGCAGCCCCAGGGGGGGGGGTAGCAATGAGCAGTTCTTC. This chain links TRBV12-3 or TRBV12-4 with TRBJ2-1; D possibly uses TRBD1 or TRBD2 (7 bases each). Trimming cost V 6 bases and J 6 bases, with 18 bases left between them. The CDR3 is made up of 15 amino acids.

In its sample, this clonotype was seen a few times. The chain employs TRBV6-1 and TRBJ1-5, with 8 bases fitting TRBD1. The CDR3 has 17 amino acids. Trimming took 2 bases from V and 7 from J; bases not matched to a gene: 13. CDR1 is MNHNS, CDR2 SASEGT, per germline. CDR3 DNA: TGTGCCAGCAGTGAAATATGGAGGAGACAGGGGTACCAGCCCCAGCATTTT. As protein: CASSEIWRRQGYQPQHF.

At least ten counts were recorded for this clonotype. V usage is TRBV29-1 and J usage is TRBJ2-1, with 9 bases matching TRBD1. The CDR3 sequence is 14 residues long. CDR1 SQVTM and CDR2 ANQGSEA come from the germline V gene. V was pared by 3 bases and J by 4 bases, with 4 bases of the junction left unmatched. The DNA for the CDR3 is TGCAGCGTTGATGGGACAGGGACTTACAATGAGCAGTTCTTC. This sequence encodes CSVDGTGTYNEQFF.

As for this clonotype: A read error may be the cause here, since a much bigger clone is one base away. The chain employs TRBV29-1 and TRBJ2-1; 7 bases line up with TRBD1. This CDR3 contains 13 residues. J gave up 6 bases and V 7 bases, and 9 bases lay outside the gene matches. Germline CDR1 reads SQVTM; CDR2 reads ANQGSEA. CDR3 nucleotides: TGCAGCGCTCCAGACAGGGCCCGCAATGAGCAGTTCTTC. It codes for CSAPDRARNEQFF.

This clonotype has just a few counts. The rearrangement uses TRBV28 and TRBJ2-3, with TRBD1 identical over 7 bases. With 5 bases clipped from V and 6 bases from J, the junction kept 11 bases outside the gene matches. Per the germline V gene, CDR1 is MDHEN and CDR2 is SYDVKM. The CDR3 has 15 residues. The CDR3 here is CASSLTRTGADTQYF. In DNA form, the CDR3 reads TGTGCCAGCAGTCTAACGAGGACAGGCGCGGATACGCAGTATTTT.

This clonotype came up a few times. The gene calls are TRBV2 and TRBJ2-6, with D possibly TRBD2 on 5 matching bases. This CDR3 comprises 15 residues. Germline CDR1 and CDR2: SNHLY and FYNNEI. Trimming took 4 bases from V and 2 from J, leaving 9 bases between them. CDR3 in amino acids: CASSGRGAGANVLTF. For the CDR3, the DNA is TGTGCCAGCAGTGGTCGGGGTGCTGGGGCCAACGTCCTGACTTTC.

This clonotype was recorded at least ten times. The chain uses TRBV21-1 and TRBJ2-3; the table gives TRBD2 as D, unverified against the DNA. TRBV21-1 is reported as a pseudogene. This CDR3 comprises 18 residues. CDR3 nucleotide sequence: TGTGCCAGCAGCAAAGCCCTAGGAGGGCGAACTGGCACAGATACGCAGTATTTT. Its protein product is CASSKALGGRTGTDTQYF.

This clonotype was counted between two and nine times. The chain has TRBV20-1 and TRBJ2-7; 10 nucleotides match TRBD2. CDR3 length: 14 residues. CDR1 DFQATT and CDR2 SNEGSKA come from the germline V gene (reference sequence). V shed 4 bases, J shed 9 bases, and the junction held 12 bases outside the gene matches. CDR3 sequence reads: CSAITSGRADGQYF. The CDR3 nucleotides are TGCAGTGCTATAACCAGCGGGAGGGCCGATGGGCAGTACTTC.

This clonotype was seen only a few times. J is TRBJ1-1 and V is TRBV5-1; D call uncertain. V was shortened by 5 bases and J by 6 bases, with 14 bases between the two germline ends. Germline CDR1 and CDR2: SGHRS and YFSETQ. CDR3 length: 13 amino acids. The CDR3: CASSGREWAEAFF. The DNA of the CDR3 is TGCGCCAGCAGTGGGAGGGAATGGGCTGAAGCTTTCTTT. Variable domain in full (rest from reference TRBV5-1 and TRBJ1-1): KAGVTQTPRYLIKTRGQQVTLSCSPISGHRSVSWYQQTPGQGLQFLFEYFSETQRNKGNFPGRFSGRQFSNSRSEMNVSTLELGDSALYLCASSGREWAEAFFGQGTRLTVV.

This clonotype was found once. This chain uses TRBV5-1 with TRBJ2-7; 14 bases are shared with TRBD2. The trim removed 10 bases at V and 6 bases at J, leaving 15 bases unmatched. This CDR3 contains 16 residues. Per the germline V gene, CDR1 is SGHRS and CDR2 is YFSETQ. The CDR3 spells CACSGTSGRSYVEQYF. The CDR3 DNA follows: TGCGCCTGTTCCGGGACTAGCGGGAGAAGTTACGTCGAGCAGTACTTC.